Shown below are 9 T cell receptor beta chains from a single sample sequenced in a study of T-cell reconstitution after alpha-beta-depleted transplantation in children. Unique molecular identifiers were used in preparing the TCRbeta library. MiXCR, run by TCRdb on the PCR reads, gives a single entry per CDR3 protein. The table records 600,000 to 700,000 distinct CDR3 sequences, roughly 15% of them present only once. The sequenced sample was PBMCs from the stem cell graft donor, obtained from the stem cell graft. Every receptor here comes from a human donor who donated a stem cell graft to a child with acute myeloid leukemia.

Comment on this clonotype: This may be a read error: a much more frequent sequence differs by one nucleotide. V gene TRBV29-1 combines with J gene TRBJ2-2, with 9 positions matching TRBD1. There are 13 residues in the CDR3. The germline CDR1 and CDR2 sequences are SQVTM and ANQGSEA. CDR3 sequence: CGVEYRGRGELFF. CDR3 DNA: TGCGGCGTTGAATACAGGGGGCGAGGGGAGCTGTTTTTT.

In this sample, this clonotype turned up a few times. The rearrangement links TRBV6-4 to TRBJ2-2; D gene unclear. Per the germline V gene, CDR1 is MRHNA and CDR2 is SNTAGT. This CDR3 has 14 residues. V lost 5 bases and J 2 bases, leaving 9 bases between the germline ends. CDR3 sequence: CASSPVLNTGELFF. The CDR3 nucleotides are TGTGCCAGCAGTCCCGTCCTCAACACCGGGGAGCTGTTTTTT.

This clonotype was found a few times. The chain recombines TRBV12-3 or TRBV12-4 with TRBJ2-2; the D is unclear. This CDR3 comprises 14 residues. V was trimmed by 0 bases and J by 4 bases, leaving 6 bases between them. DNA for the CDR3: TGTGCCAGCAGTTTAGCCCAGTTCACCGGGGAGCTGTTTTTT. It is translated as CASSLAQFTGELFF.

In its sample, this clonotype was seen many times. For the CDR3, the DNA is TGTGCCAGCAGGTACCGGGACAGGGAGGTGGGTGAGCAGTTCTTC. As protein: CASRYRDREVGEQFF. The J gene is TRBJ2-1, the V gene TRBV6-5; 9 bases are shared with TRBD1. V gave up 6 bases and J gave up 9 bases; unmatched junction bases: 12. Germline CDR1 reads MNHEY; CDR2 reads SVGAGI. The CDR3 totals 15 residues.

Ten or more counts support this clonotype. The rearrangement links TRBV20-1 to TRBJ2-3, with 9 nucleotides matching TRBD2. The CDR3 is made up of 14 amino acids. Germline loops: CDR1 DFQATT, CDR2 SNEGSKA (reference sequence). V lost 6 bases, J lost 2 bases, and 6 bases stayed unmatched. The CDR3, as DNA: TGCAGTGCCGTAGCGGGGGCGGTCACAGATACGCAGTATTTT. This encodes CSAVAGAVTDTQYF.

This clonotype came up many times. V is TRBV7-2 and J is TRBJ1-1; the D gene is possibly TRBD1 (6 bases). Between the trimmed V and J ends, which lost 6 bases and 4 bases, there was a span of 18 bases. Germline-derived CDR1 and CDR2 are SGHTA and FQGNSA. The CDR3 runs to 15 residues. Here the CDR3 reads CASRHREALGTEAFF. CDR3 coding DNA: TGTGCCAGCAGACACAGGGAAGCCCTAGGCACTGAAGCTTTCTTT.

This clonotype was picked up a small number of times. This chain connects TRBV6-1 to TRBJ1-1, with D perhaps TRBD1 (6 bases). Germline V gives CDR1 MNHNS, CDR2 SASEGT. The CDR3 contains 15 residues. Trimming took off 5 bases at V and 8 bases at J, with 21 bases between the two ends. CDR3 region: CASSPTRGPLSEAFF. The CDR3 bases are TGTGCCAGCAGTCCCACCAGGGGCCCCTTGAGCGAAGCTTTCTTT.

At least ten counts were recorded for this clonotype. V usage is TRBV29-1 and J usage is TRBJ2-5, with D perhaps TRBD1 or TRBD2 (6 bases each). The CDR3 has 13 amino acids. V gave up 4 bases and J gave up 7 bases, with 16 bases separating them. Germline CDR1 is SQVTM and CDR2 is ANQGSEA. The CDR3 coding sequence is TGCAGCGTTGTAAGGGGGGACGATCTGACCCAGTACTTC. Its protein product is CSVVRGDDLTQYF.

This clonotype was picked up many times. The rearrangement joins TRBV20-1 to TRBJ2-1; D remains unclear. V dropped 6 bases and J dropped 2 bases, with 8 bases sitting between them. Germline V gene data show CDR1 as DFQATT and CDR2 as SNEGSKA (reference sequence). CDR3 length equals 12 residues. CDR3 sequence (DNA): TGCAGTGCCTCGAGCGCCTACAATGAGCAGTTCTTC. Amino acids: CSASSAYNEQFF.